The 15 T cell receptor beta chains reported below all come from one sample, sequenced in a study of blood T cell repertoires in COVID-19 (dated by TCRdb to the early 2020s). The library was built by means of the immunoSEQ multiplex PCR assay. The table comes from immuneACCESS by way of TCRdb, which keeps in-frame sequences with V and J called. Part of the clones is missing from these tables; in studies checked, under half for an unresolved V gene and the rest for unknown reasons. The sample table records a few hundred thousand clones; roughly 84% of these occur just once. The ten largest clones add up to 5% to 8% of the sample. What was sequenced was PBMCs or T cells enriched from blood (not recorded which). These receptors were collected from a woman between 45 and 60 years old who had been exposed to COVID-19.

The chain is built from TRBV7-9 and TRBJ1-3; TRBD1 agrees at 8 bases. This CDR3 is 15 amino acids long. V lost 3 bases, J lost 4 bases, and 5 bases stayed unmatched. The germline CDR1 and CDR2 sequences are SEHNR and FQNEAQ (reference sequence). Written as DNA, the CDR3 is TGTGCCAGCAGCTTTCAGGGGGCTAGAGGAAACACCATATATTTT. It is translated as CASSFQGARGNTIYF.

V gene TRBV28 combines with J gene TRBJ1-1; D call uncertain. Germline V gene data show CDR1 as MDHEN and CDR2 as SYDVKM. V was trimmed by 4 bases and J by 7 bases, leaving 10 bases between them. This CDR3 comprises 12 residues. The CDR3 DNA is TGTGCCAGCAGTTGGCCGAGAGGTGAAGCTTTCTTT. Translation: CASSWPRGEAFF. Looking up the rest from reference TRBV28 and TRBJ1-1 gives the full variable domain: DVKVTQSSRYLVKRTGEKVFLECVQDMDHENMFWYRQDPGLGLRLIYFSYDVKMKEKGDIPEGYSVSREKKERFSLILESASTNQTSMYLCASSWPRGEAFFGQGTRLTVV.

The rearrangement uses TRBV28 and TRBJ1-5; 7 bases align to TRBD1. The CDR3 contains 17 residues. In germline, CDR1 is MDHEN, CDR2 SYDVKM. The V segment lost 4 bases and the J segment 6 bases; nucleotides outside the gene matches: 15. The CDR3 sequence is CASSSQLPTGQGQPQHF. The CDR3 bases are TGTGCCAGCAGTTCACAGCTCCCGACAGGGCAAGGTCAGCCCCAGCATTTT.

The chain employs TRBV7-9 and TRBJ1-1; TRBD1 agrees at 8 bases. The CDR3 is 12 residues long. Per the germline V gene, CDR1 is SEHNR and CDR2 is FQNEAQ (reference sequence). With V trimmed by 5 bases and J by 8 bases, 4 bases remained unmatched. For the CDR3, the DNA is TGTGCCAGCAGCATGGACAGGGAAGAAGCTTTCTTT. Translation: CASSMDREEAFF.

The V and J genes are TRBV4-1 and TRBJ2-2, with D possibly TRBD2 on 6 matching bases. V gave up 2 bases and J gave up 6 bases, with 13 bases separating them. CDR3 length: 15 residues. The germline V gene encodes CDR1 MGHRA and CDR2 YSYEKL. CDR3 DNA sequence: TGCGCCAGCAGCCAAAGACTAGGGTTCCCCGGGGAGCTGTTTTTT. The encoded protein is CASSQRLGFPGELFF.

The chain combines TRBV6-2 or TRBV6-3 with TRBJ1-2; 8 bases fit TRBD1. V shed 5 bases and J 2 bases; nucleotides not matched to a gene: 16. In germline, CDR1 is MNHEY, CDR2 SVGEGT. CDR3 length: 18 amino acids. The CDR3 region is CASSQEGTGVLPNYGYTF. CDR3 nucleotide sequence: TGTGCCAGCAGTCAGGAAGGGACAGGTGTGCTTCCCAACTATGGCTACACCTTC.

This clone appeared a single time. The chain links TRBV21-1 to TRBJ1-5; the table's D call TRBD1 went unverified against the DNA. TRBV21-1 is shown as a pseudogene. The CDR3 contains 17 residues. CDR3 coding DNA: TGTGCCAGCAGCAAAGAGGCAGGGGGATTTAGCAATCAGCCCCAGCATTTT. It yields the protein CASSKEAGGFSNQPQHF.

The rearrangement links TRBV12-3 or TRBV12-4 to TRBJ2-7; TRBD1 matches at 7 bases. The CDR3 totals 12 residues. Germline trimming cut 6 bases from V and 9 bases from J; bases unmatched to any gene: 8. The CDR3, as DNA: TGTGCCAGCAGGACAAGACAGGGAGCGCAGTACTTC. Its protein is CASRTRQGAQYF.

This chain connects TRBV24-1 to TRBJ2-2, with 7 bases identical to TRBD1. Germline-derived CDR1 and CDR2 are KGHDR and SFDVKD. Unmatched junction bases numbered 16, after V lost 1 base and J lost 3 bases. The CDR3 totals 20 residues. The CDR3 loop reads CATSDLFSRQGRIDTGELFF. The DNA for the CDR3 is TGTGCCACCAGTGATTTATTCTCCCGACAGGGAAGAATAGACACCGGGGAGCTGTTTTTT.

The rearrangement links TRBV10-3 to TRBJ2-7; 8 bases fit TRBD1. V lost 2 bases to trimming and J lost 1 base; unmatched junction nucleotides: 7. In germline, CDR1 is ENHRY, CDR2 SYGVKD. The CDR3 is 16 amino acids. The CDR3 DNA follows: TGTGCCATCAGTGAGACCCGGACAGGGACGTCCTACGAGCAGTACTTC. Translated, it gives CAISETRTGTSYEQYF.

As DNA, the CDR3 is TGTGCCAGAAGCTTGGGAAAGGGGGCAGTAGACATTCAGTACTTC. It codes for CARSLGKGAVDIQYF. This rearrangement joins TRBV5-3 to TRBJ2-4; the match to TRBD1 covers 7 bases. TRBV5-3 is designated an ORF whose function remains uncertain. The junction had 8 bases not matched to a gene; V was cut back by 0 bases and J by 8 bases. The CDR3 length is 15 residues.

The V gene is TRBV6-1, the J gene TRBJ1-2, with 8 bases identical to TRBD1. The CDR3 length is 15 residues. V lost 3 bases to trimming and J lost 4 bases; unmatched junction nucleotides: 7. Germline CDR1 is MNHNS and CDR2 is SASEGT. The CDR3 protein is CASSDRGQRGYGYTF. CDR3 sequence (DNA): TGTGCCAGCAGTGACAGGGGGCAGCGAGGCTATGGCTACACCTTC.

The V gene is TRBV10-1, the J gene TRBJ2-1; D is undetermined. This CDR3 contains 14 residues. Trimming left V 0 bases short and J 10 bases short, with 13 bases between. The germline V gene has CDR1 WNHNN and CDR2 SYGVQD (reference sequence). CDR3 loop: CASSESLGVREQFF. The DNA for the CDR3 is TGCGCCAGCAGTGAGTCGCTAGGCGTCCGCGAGCAGTTCTTC.

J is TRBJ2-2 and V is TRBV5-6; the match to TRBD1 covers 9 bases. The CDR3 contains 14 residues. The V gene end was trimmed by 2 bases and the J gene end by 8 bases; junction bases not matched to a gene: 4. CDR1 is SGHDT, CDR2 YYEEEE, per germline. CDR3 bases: TGTGCCAGCAGCTTTGGACAGGGGAGAGGGGAGCTGTTTTTT. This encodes CASSFGQGRGELFF.

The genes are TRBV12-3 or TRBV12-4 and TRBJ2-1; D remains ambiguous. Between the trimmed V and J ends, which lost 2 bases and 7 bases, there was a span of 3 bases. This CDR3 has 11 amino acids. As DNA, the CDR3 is TGTGCCAGCAGTTTATCAAATGAGCAGTTCTTC. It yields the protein CASSLSNEQFF.